The 25 T cell receptor beta chains in this list originate from one sample, sequenced in a study of cytomegalovirus exposure and HLA in healthy donors (dated by TCRdb to between 2016 and 2019). The method behind the library was the immunoSEQ multiplex PCR assay. For the multiplex PCR, a mixture combining 60 forward primers for TCR Vbeta segments and 13 reverse primers for TCR Jbeta segments was used. TCRdb holds this immuneACCESS table with in-frame rearrangements only. Some clones are missing; in checked studies, unresolved V genes explain under half, and the rest has no known cause. This sample lists about 200,000 clones; roughly 80% were detected once. The ten largest clones take up 2.9% of the sample. The specimen sequenced was PBMCs. Receptor source: a young man in good health and CMV-seronegative.

The chain couples TRBV10-3 to TRBJ1-5, with D unclear. The germline V gene has CDR1 ENHRY and CDR2 SYGVKD. V lost 6 bases and J lost 2, with 11 bases in between. The CDR3 is made up of 14 amino acids. In DNA, the CDR3 is TGTGCCATCAGCGCCGTCGGTGGCAATCAGCCCCAGCATTTT. Translated, it gives CAISAVGGNQPQHF.

A few counts support this clone. The rearrangement uses TRBV7-4 and TRBJ2-3; D is possibly TRBD2 (5 bases). In germline, CDR1 is SGHVT, CDR2 SQSDAQ. The CDR3 is made up of 15 amino acids. V shed 7 bases and J shed 1 base, with 15 bases lying between them. The CDR3 nucleotides read TGTGCCAGCATCCCCGAGGGAGCGGGCACAGATACGCAGTATTTT. Translation gives CASIPEGAGTDTQYF.

This sequence joins TRBV6-1 and TRBJ1-5, with 9 bases aligning to TRBD1. With V trimmed by 4 bases and J by 7 bases, 5 bases remained unmatched. There are 14 residues in the CDR3. Germline CDR1 MNHNS, CDR2 SASEGT. The CDR3 loop reads CASSAGQGKQPQHF. The CDR3 bases are TGTGCCAGCAGTGCTGGACAGGGGAAGCAGCCCCAGCATTTT.

The chain couples TRBV28 to TRBJ1-1, with TRBD1 matching over 8 bases. Germline assignment: CDR1 MDHEN and CDR2 SYDVKM. With V trimmed by 5 bases and J by 1 base, 3 bases remained unmatched. CDR3 length equals 14 residues. CDR3 in amino acids: CASSPGQGNTEAFF. CDR3 sequence (DNA): TGTGCCAGCAGTCCTGGACAGGGGAACACTGAAGCTTTCTTT.

As regards this clone: Germline and junction disagree at one end, which may indicate a read error. The chain combines TRBV2 with TRBJ2-6, with D perhaps TRBD2 (6 bases). CDR1 is SNHLY and CDR2 is FYNNEI in the germline V gene. The CDR3 totals 14 residues. The CDR3 sequence: CASRRGSGASVLTF. For the CDR3, the DNA is TGTGCCAGCAGGCGGGGTTCCGGGGCCAGCGTCCTGACTTTC.

The rearrangement links TRBV6-4 to TRBJ1-2; no clear D gene. The germline CDR1 and CDR2 sequences are MRHNA and SNTAGT. The CDR3 contains 13 residues. Trimming stripped 3 bases from V and 2 bases from J, with 7 bases between. The CDR3 DNA follows: TGTGCCAGCAGTGAGGGCCCCAACTATGGCTACACCTTC. It encodes CASSEGPNYGYTF.

The chain has TRBV6-6 and TRBJ2-7; D might be TRBD2 (5 bases). The germline gives CDR1 MNHNY, CDR2 SVGAGI (reference sequence). This CDR3 is 11 amino acids long. V was clipped by 5 bases and J by 6 bases, with 8 bases between them. Here the CDR3 DNA reads TGTGCCAGCAGTCGAAGCGGCGAGCAGTACTTC. Amino acid sequence: CASSRSGEQYF.

The rearrangement uses TRBV11-2 and TRBJ1-6, with 8 bases matching TRBD1. After removal of 5 bases from V and 1 base from J, the junction contained 4 bases not matched to a gene. CDR1 and CDR2 (germline): SGHAT, FQNNGV. This CDR3 region has 16 residues. CDR3 region: CASSTDRVSYNSPLHF. The CDR3 nucleotides read TGTGCCAGCAGCACGGACAGGGTGTCCTATAATTCACCCCTCCACTTT.

The count of this clone is one. One end of the junction fails to match germline, which may point to a read error. The chain has TRBV6-1 and TRBJ2-3; 7 nucleotides match TRBD2. The germline V gene has CDR1 MNHNS and CDR2 SASEGT. This CDR3 is 14 amino acids long. This CDR3 reads CASKRGTSTDTRYF. The CDR3 DNA follows: TGTGCCAGCAAGCGGGGTACGAGCACAGATACGCGGTATTTT.

This clone showed up just once. This chain joins TRBV19 and TRBJ1-1; the D gene is possibly TRBD1 (6 bases). Germline-derived CDR1 and CDR2 are LNHDA and SQIVND (reference sequence). The germline V and J ends were trimmed by 5 bases and 6 bases, with 25 bases remaining between them. CDR3 length: 17 residues. This CDR3 reads CASSAGQIDFFFAEAFF. In DNA form, the CDR3 reads TGTGCCAGTAGTGCTGGACAGATCGACTTCTTCTTCGCTGAAGCTTTCTTT.

This chain uses TRBV5-1 with TRBJ1-2; the match to TRBD1 covers 7 bases. CDR1 and CDR2 from the germline V gene are SGHRS and YFSETQ. After removal of 0 bases from V and 4 bases from J, the junction contained 3 bases not matched to a gene. This CDR3 comprises 14 residues. CDR3: CASSLGQGSYGYTF. In DNA, the CDR3 is TGCGCCAGCAGCTTGGGACAGGGTAGCTATGGCTACACCTTC.

J is TRBJ2-7 and V is TRBV27, with D perhaps TRBD1 (7 bases). The length of the CDR3 is 14 residues. Germline V gene data show CDR1 as MNHEY and CDR2 as SMNVEV (reference sequence). Trimming pared 5 bases from V and 3 bases from J, leaving 14 bases between. This CDR3 reads CASSLYRGGYEQYF. The CDR3 DNA reads TGTGCCAGCAGTCTTTACAGGGGAGGCTACGAGCAGTACTTC.

This clone was detected a few times. The rearrangement links TRBV19 to TRBJ2-1, with 12 bases identical to TRBD1. J lost 0 bases, V lost 4 bases, and 4 bases had no gene match. There are 17 residues in the CDR3. Germline V gene lookup returns CDR1 LNHDA and CDR2 SQIVND (reference sequence). The CDR3 reads CASSKPGQGASYNEQFF. The CDR3 coding sequence is TGTGCCAGTAGTAAACCGGGACAGGGGGCCTCCTACAATGAGCAGTTCTTC.

The chain uses TRBV5-4 and TRBJ2-1; 14 bases align to TRBD2. The CDR3 consists of 16 residues. CDR1 and CDR2 from the germline V gene are SGHNT and YYREEE (reference sequence). J gave up 7 bases and V 5 bases, and 8 bases lay outside the gene matches. The CDR3 coding sequence is TGTGCCAGCAGGGGACTAGCGGGGGTAGCGGGGAATGAGCAGTTCTTC. Its protein product is CASRGLAGVAGNEQFF.

The chain is built from TRBV5-6 and TRBJ1-2; 9 bases agree with TRBD1. Germline V CDR1 and CDR2: SGHDT, YYEEEE. The CDR3 contains 14 residues. The ends lost 1 base at V and 6 bases at J; junction bases unmatched: 4. The CDR3 nucleotides are TGTGCCAGCAGCTTGCCTTGGACAGGGGATGGCTACACCTTC. Translation: CASSLPWTGDGYTF. The whole variable domain, filled in from reference TRBV5-6 and TRBJ1-2, reads DAGVTQSPTHLIKTRGQQVTLRCSPKSGHDTVSWYQQALGQGPQFIFQYYEEEERQRGNFPDRFSGHQFPNYSSELNVNALLLGDSALYLCASSLPWTGDGYTFGSGTRLTVV.

This chain connects TRBV19 to TRBJ2-5; maybe TRBD2 (6 bases). CDR1 LNHDA and CDR2 SQIVND come from the germline V gene (reference sequence). V was shortened by 4 bases and J by 5 bases, with 17 bases between the two germline ends. The CDR3 is 15 amino acids. CDR3 DNA sequence: TGTGCCAGTAGTAGTGGGCTGCGGGACCGGGAGACCCAGTACTTC. The encoded protein is CASSSGLRDRETQYF.

The DNA of the CDR3 is TGTGCCAGCAGCGAAGGGGGGACAGGGGGTTCTTACTACGAGCAGTACTTC. Its translation: CASSEGGTGGSYYEQYF. The chain employs TRBV7-9 and TRBJ2-7, with TRBD1 matching over 11 bases. Germline V lookup: CDR1 SEHNR, CDR2 FQNEAQ (reference sequence). CDR3 size: 17 residues. Germline trimming cut 5 bases from V and 3 bases from J; bases unmatched to any gene: 12.

CDR3 nucleotide sequence: TGTGCCAGCAGTTCTACCTGGGGGGGAACGGACACCATATATTTT. Protein product: CASSSTWGGTDTIYF. The V call is TRBV6-5, the J call TRBJ1-3; D perhaps matches TRBD1 (5 bases). Germline-derived CDR1 and CDR2 are MNHEY and SVGAGI. The CDR3 is 15 amino acids. V lost 4 bases and J 8 bases, leaving 18 bases between the germline ends.

V gene TRBV6-6 combines with J gene TRBJ1-1; 7 bases line up with TRBD1. Per the germline V gene, CDR1 is MNHNY and CDR2 is SVGAGI (reference sequence). J was trimmed by 1 base and V by 6 bases; bases with no gene match: 2. CDR3 length: 13 residues. In DNA form, the CDR3 reads TGTGCCAGCAGAGACAGGGCGAACACTGAAGCTTTCTTT. Translation: CASRDRANTEAFF.

V is TRBV5-4 and J is TRBJ2-3; 10 bases fit TRBD2. J was trimmed by 2 bases and V by 2 bases; bases with no gene match: 5. The CDR3 contains 16 residues. The germline gives CDR1 SGHNT, CDR2 YYREEE (reference sequence). The CDR3 loop reads CASSLKRGGSTDTQYF. CDR3 in DNA: TGTGCCAGCAGCTTAAAGCGGGGGGGATCCACAGATACGCAGTATTTT.

This chain connects TRBV7-2 to TRBJ1-4; D is unclear. Germline assignment: CDR1 SGHTA and CDR2 FQGNSA. Trimming pared 4 bases from V and 8 bases from J, leaving 8 bases between. There are 12 residues in the CDR3. CDR3 residues: CASSYYGEKLFF. DNA for the CDR3: TGTGCCAGCAGCTACTACGGGGAAAAACTGTTTTTT. The entire variable domain, with the rest obtained from reference TRBV7-2 and TRBJ1-4, is as follows: GAGVSQSPSNKVTEKGKDVELRCDPISGHTALYWYRQSLGQGLEFLIYFQGNSAPDKSGLPSDRFSAERTGGSVSTLTIQRTQQEDSAVYLCASSYYGEKLFFGSGTQLSVL.

V is TRBV5-4 and J is TRBJ2-2, with 10 bases fitting TRBD2. This CDR3 is 16 amino acids long. From germline, CDR1 is SGHNT and CDR2 YYREEE (reference sequence). V lost 4 bases to trimming and J lost 6 bases; unmatched junction nucleotides: 9. The CDR3 DNA sequence: TGTGCCAGCAGCGCAGGACTAGCGGCCAACCCCGGGGAGCTGTTTTTT. Encoded protein: CASSAGLAANPGELFF.

The chain employs TRBV28 and TRBJ2-7; 11 bases agree with TRBD1. V shed 2 bases and J 5 bases; nucleotides not matched to a gene: 8. The CDR3 loop spans 16 amino acids. Looked up from germline, CDR1 is MDHEN and CDR2 is SYDVKM. The CDR3: CASSLPGTGGFNEQYF. For the CDR3, the DNA is TGTGCCAGCAGTTTACCAGGGACAGGGGGGTTCAACGAGCAGTACTTC.

This chain uses TRBV28 with TRBJ2-3; TRBD2 aligns across 8 bases. The V gene's germline CDR1 is MDHEN and CDR2 SYDVKM. This CDR3 is 15 amino acids long. V lost 5 bases, J lost 5 bases, and 9 bases stayed unmatched. CDR3 coding DNA: TGTGCCAGCAGTCCAGTAGCGGGGAGGAGAGATACGCAGTATTTT. Protein sequence: CASSPVAGRRDTQYF.

This chain connects TRBV7-3 to TRBJ2-2; maybe TRBD1 (6 bases). The CDR3 runs 15 residues. The V gene lost 5 bases and the J gene lost 7 bases, with 17 bases spanning the gap. Germline V lookup: CDR1 SGHTA, CDR2 FQGTGA. CDR3 DNA: TGTGCCAGCAGCCCTACCTCAGGGGCTAACGGGGAGCTGTTTTTT. Protein product: CASSPTSGANGELFF.